Shown below are 17 T cell receptor beta chains from a single sample sequenced in a study of shared clonotypes between healthy human individuals. Some clones are missing from TCRdb's copy, which holds only in-frame ones; the method was immunoSEQ multiplex PCR. This table holds some 2,000,000 clones, roughly 95% found once. CD8 cells classed as naive were CD45RO-negative and positively selected for CCR7, excluding terminally differentiated effector memory CD45RA+ cells. The sample comprised naive CD8+ T cells sorted from blood. Source of these receptors: a man in his late teens or twenties in good health.

The chain is built from TRBV5-6 and TRBJ2-7; TRBD2 agrees at 8 bases. Germline V gene lookup returns CDR1 SGHDT and CDR2 YYEEEE. This CDR3 is built from 15 residues. V lost 0 bases to trimming and J lost 3 bases; unmatched junction nucleotides: 5. The DNA of the CDR3 is TGTGCCAGCAGCTTGGCCCTAACTAGCGGCTACGAGCAGTACTTC. This gives the protein CASSLALTSGYEQYF. Filled out from reference TRBV5-6 and TRBJ2-7, the complete variable domain reads DAGVTQSPTHLIKTRGQQVTLRCSPKSGHDTVSWYQQALGQGPQFIFQYYEEEERQRGNFPDRFSGHQFPNYSSELNVNALLLGDSALYLCASSLALTSGYEQYFGPGTRLTVT.

The CDR3 DNA sequence: TGCGCCAGCAGCTTGGGAGGACACGGCTACGAGCAGTACTTC. Translating it yields CASSLGGHGYEQYF. The chain couples TRBV5-1 to TRBJ2-7; a possible D gene is TRBD1 (5 bases). V lost 0 bases to trimming and J lost 3 bases, with 10 bases between them. The CDR3 totals 14 residues. Per germline, CDR1 SGHRS and CDR2 YFSETQ.

As regards this clone: This specimen includes other DNA sequences encoding the same CDR3. The chain combines TRBV13 with TRBJ2-7; D perhaps matches TRBD2 (5 bases). V lost 3 bases and J lost 3, with 9 bases in between. Germline loops: CDR1 PRHDT, CDR2 FYEKMQ (reference sequence). There are 13 residues in the CDR3. This CDR3 is CASSLGRNYEQYF. CDR3 nucleotides: TGTGCCAGCAGCTTGGGGAGAAACTACGAGCAGTACTTC.

This clone was picked up one time. The sample holds other DNA sequences that translate to the same CDR3. The V gene is TRBV27, the J gene TRBJ2-7; D call uncertain. CDR1 is MNHEY, CDR2 SMNVEV, per germline (reference sequence). CDR3 length: 13 residues. The V and J ends lost 2 bases and 2 bases respectively, with 7 bases between them. CDR3 region: CASSLRQPYEQYF. As DNA, the CDR3 is TGTGCCAGCAGTTTAAGGCAGCCCTACGAGCAGTACTTC.

In regard to this clone: Other DNA sequences in this sample translate to the same CDR3. The rearrangement joins TRBV10-3 to TRBJ2-2; D is undetermined. CDR3 size: 12 residues. Trimming took 0 bases from V and 6 from J, leaving 2 bases between them. Per the germline V gene, CDR1 is ENHRY and CDR2 is SYGVKD. CDR3 in amino acids: CAISESAGELFF. The CDR3 bases are TGTGCCATCAGTGAGTCCGCCGGGGAGCTGTTTTTT.

The chain carries TRBV27 and TRBJ2-7; perhaps TRBD1 as D (6 bases). The CDR3 length is 15 residues. Germline V gives CDR1 MNHEY, CDR2 SMNVEV (reference sequence). Trimming removed 0 bases from V and 3 bases from J, with 12 bases in between. As DNA, the CDR3 is TGTGCCAGCAGTTTATCCCATGGACAGTACTACGAGCAGTACTTC. It yields the protein CASSLSHGQYYEQYF.

The chain links TRBV10-2 to TRBJ2-1, with a weak D call TRBD1 (6 bases). Trimming removed 2 bases at V and 1 base at J, with 12 bases between. Germline V lookup: CDR1 WSHSY, CDR2 SAAADI. This CDR3 spans 16 amino acids. The CDR3 region is CASSETKTGSYNEQFF. The CDR3 nucleotides read TGCGCCAGCAGTGAGACGAAGACAGGATCCTACAATGAGCAGTTCTTC.

This chain uses TRBV7-9 with TRBJ1-1; D is ambiguous. CDR1 is SEHNR, CDR2 FQNEAQ, per germline (reference sequence). Trimming took off 5 bases at V and 0 bases at J, with 16 bases between the two ends. This CDR3 is 16 amino acids long. The chain's CDR3 is CASSPPTAALNTEAFF. The CDR3 DNA reads TGTGCCAGCAGCCCTCCTACGGCAGCCCTGAACACTGAAGCTTTCTTT.

The J gene is TRBJ2-7, the V gene TRBV6-4, with 8 positions matching TRBD2. V shed 7 bases and J 3 bases; nucleotides not matched to a gene: 20. Germline V lookup: CDR1 MRHNA, CDR2 SNTAGT. This CDR3 region has 18 residues. This chain's CDR3 is CASIVSLKGSGANYEQYF. CDR3 DNA: TGTGCCAGCATCGTCAGCCTAAAGGGTAGCGGGGCTAACTACGAGCAGTACTTC.

This clone was observed once. This chain connects TRBV5-6 to TRBJ2-2; no definite D call. The CDR3 covers 15 residues. Between the trimmed V and J ends, which lost 6 bases and 3 bases, there was a span of 15 bases. Germline V gene data show CDR1 as SGHDT and CDR2 as YYEEEE. CDR3 in amino acids: CASIDGIHDTGELFF. In DNA form, the CDR3 reads TGTGCCAGCATCGACGGAATTCATGACACCGGGGAGCTGTTTTTT.

The rearrangement uses TRBV7-2 and TRBJ1-2; 9 bases agree with TRBD1. This CDR3 contains 18 residues. V shed 6 bases and J 8 bases; nucleotides not matched to a gene: 22. Germline assignment: CDR1 SGHTA and CDR2 FQGNSA. The DNA for the CDR3 is TGTGCCAGCAGTTCAACCGGGACAGGGAAAGATCCGTATAAAGGCTACACCTTC. Protein sequence: CASSSTGTGKDPYKGYTF.

The table lists this clone with a count of one. The CDR3 protein is CASSEDAAGTTYEQYF. DNA for the CDR3: TGCGCCAGCAGCGAGGACGCCGCCGGGACCACTTACGAGCAGTACTTC. The chain combines TRBV4-3 with TRBJ2-7; D is tentatively TRBD1 or TRBD2 (5 bases each). The germline V and J ends were trimmed by 5 bases and 4 bases, with 21 bases remaining between them. CDR3 length: 16 residues. Germline V gene sequence: CDR1 LGHNA, CDR2 YSLEER.

This chain joins TRBV4-1 and TRBJ2-1, with D possibly being TRBD2 (6 bases). The germline V gene encodes CDR1 MGHRA and CDR2 YSYEKL. Between the trimmed V and J ends, which lost 2 bases and 4 bases, there was a span of 15 bases. CDR3 size: 16 residues. The CDR3: CASSQLHAGGYNEQFF. The CDR3 DNA reads as TGCGCCAGCAGCCAACTCCATGCCGGGGGTTACAATGAGCAGTTCTTC.

This rearrangement joins TRBV4-3 to TRBJ2-2; TRBD2 agrees at 7 bases. CDR1 is LGHNA and CDR2 is YSLEER in the germline V gene. The CDR3 has 17 amino acids. Trimming cost V 4 bases and J 2 bases; bases outside gene matches: 10. The CDR3 nucleotides read TGCGCCAGCAGCCCCTGGGGCGGGAGTTCTAACACCGGGGAGCTGTTTTTT. This sequence encodes CASSPWGGSSNTGELFF.

To note about this clone: One junction end does not reproduce the germline sequence, and a read error may be involved. The chain uses TRBV9 and TRBJ1-2, with D maybe TRBD1 (5 bases). The germline V gene encodes CDR1 SGDLS and CDR2 YYNGEE. The CDR3 has 15 residues. As DNA, the CDR3 is TGTGCCAGCAGCTCTGGGACGGGAACTAACTATGACTACACCTTC. Protein product: CASSSGTGTNYDYTF.

The chain combines TRBV9 with TRBJ2-7; a possible D gene is TRBD2 (8 bases). The germline V gene encodes CDR1 SGDLS and CDR2 YYNGEE. V lost 0 bases and J 1 base, leaving 14 bases between the germline ends. The CDR3 has 16 amino acids. Here the CDR3 DNA reads TGTGCCAGCAGCGTAGGACGGGGGGGACAGTCCTACGAGCAGTACTTC. This sequence encodes CASSVGRGGQSYEQYF.

The rearrangement links TRBV4-1 to TRBJ2-1; 8 nucleotides match TRBD2. CDR1 and CDR2 from the germline V gene are MGHRA and YSYEKL. The CDR3 has 14 residues. V gave up 3 bases and J gave up 7 bases; unmatched junction bases: 5. CDR3 in amino acids: CASSHAGTRNEQFF. The CDR3 bases are TGCGCCAGCAGCCATGCCGGGACTAGAAATGAGCAGTTCTTC.